This T cell receptor beta chain was sequenced in a study of blood T cell repertoires in COVID-19. Study as a whole: Specimens from acute and convalescent COVID-19 originated in the United States, Italy and Spain.

In the original analysis: Using reference gene primer amplification, nucleated cell counts were estimated. The method was immunoSEQ multiplex PCR; TCRdb's version includes in-frame clones alone and lacks a portion of them. V and J calls plus clone size are reproduced from that table; the DNA served to infer D and trimming. Among hundreds of thousands of clones listed, around four fifths were seen once. Germline lookup yields CDR1 SGHDN and CDR2 FVKESK. V was trimmed by 4 bases and J by 11 bases, leaving 11 bases between them. The CDR3 has 11 amino acids. Material: peripheral blood. The sequence derives from a woman in her 70s with active or convalescent COVID-19. The V gene is TRBV14, the J gene TRBJ2-5; possible D gene TRBD2, 5 bases. Here the CDR3 DNA reads TGTGCCAGCAGCCTTGGCGGGTCGCAGTACTTC. Translated: CASSLGGSQYF.